The source of this T cell receptor beta chain is a study of beta chain features in type 1 diabetes. Whole-study findings and limits: People with Type 1 diabetes carried modestly yet significantly shorter TCRB CDR3s in all four CD4+ subsets. Among patients, naive, central memory and Treg TCRB repertoires appeared more similar than among healthy donors.

This CDR3 region has 12 residues. Per germline, CDR1 KGHSH and CDR2 LQKENI. V was shortened by 6 bases and J by 8 bases, with 11 bases between the two germline ends. Expressed TCRB transcripts got sequenced, as all isolated RNA was reverse transcribed. Sequencing used immunoSEQ multiplex PCR; TCRdb keeps in-frame clones, though not all of them. The sample includes approximately 200,000 clones, about 10% seen only once; the top ten take just under 0.035%. Cell sorting via CD45RO/CCR7/CD25/CD127/CD95/CD27 was performed to obtain CD4+ naive, central memory, regulatory and stem cell-like memory cells. Purity (above 95%) was reached by all sorted populations. This clone was seen a handful of times. Its antigen is as yet unknown.

J is TRBJ1-5 and V is TRBV18; D ambiguous. Material: naive CD4+ T cells from blood. This TCR was recovered from a woman under 30 in good health. This CDR3 is CASSPGIEPQHF. The CDR3 DNA sequence: TGTGCCAGCTCCCCCGGGATAGAGCCCCAGCATTTT.